A single sample gave rise to the 8 T cell receptor beta chains below, sequenced in a study of cytomegalovirus exposure and HLA in healthy donors. The study ran its PCR with 60 Vbeta and 13 Jbeta primers. Here immunoSEQ multiplex PCR was the method, and the copy in TCRdb shows in-frame clones only, minus some. This sample has 100,000 to 150,000 clones, with 80% found just once. The sequencing sample was made of PBMCs. The receptor set was obtained from a female donor in good health and CMV-seropositive.

In this sample, this clone turned up once. The V and J genes are TRBV19 and TRBJ1-2; weak D call: TRBD1 (5 bases). This CDR3 comprises 14 residues. CDR1 and CDR2 (germline): LNHDA, SQIVND (reference sequence). V lost 3 bases and J 2 bases, leaving 10 bases between the germline ends. CDR3 sequence: CASSMNPGNYGYTF. CDR3 DNA: TGTGCCAGTAGTATGAACCCAGGGAACTATGGCTACACCTTC.

The rearrangement uses TRBV27 and TRBJ2-7, with D possibly being TRBD2 (6 bases). This CDR3 has 15 amino acids. Between the trimmed V and J ends, which lost 2 bases and 2 bases, there was a span of 13 bases. Germline V gives CDR1 MNHEY, CDR2 SMNVEV (reference sequence). The CDR3 DNA sequence: TGTGCCAGCAGTTTAACGGGAGTATCCGCCTACGAGCAGTACTTC. Its protein product is CASSLTGVSAYEQYF.

The chain joins TRBV5-1 to TRBJ2-3, with 8 nucleotides matching TRBD1. The germline V gene encodes CDR1 SGHRS and CDR2 YFSETQ. V lost 4 bases and J lost 2; bases outside the gene matches: 6. The CDR3 is 15 residues long. Written as DNA, the CDR3 is TGCGCCAGCAGCCTAACAGGGGGGATCACAGATACGCAGTATTTT. Its translation is CASSLTGGITDTQYF. The full variable domain, rest sourced from reference TRBV5-1 and TRBJ2-3, is KAGVTQTPRYLIKTRGQQVTLSCSPISGHRSVSWYQQTPGQGLQFLFEYFSETQRNKGNFPGRFSGRQFSNSRSEMNVSTLELGDSALYLCASSLTGGITDTQYFGPGTRLTVL.

The chain employs TRBV19 and TRBJ2-3; 8 bases fit TRBD2. V lost 6 bases and J lost 5; bases outside the gene matches: 19. CDR1 is LNHDA, CDR2 SQIVND, per germline (reference sequence). CDR3 length equals 18 residues. This chain's CDR3 is CASSLPPKRGRWGDTQYF. The CDR3 nucleotides are TGTGCCAGTAGCCTCCCCCCAAAGCGGGGGCGGTGGGGAGATACGCAGTATTTT.

The chain recombines TRBV7-9 with TRBJ1-2; unclear D gene. Trimming shortened V by 6 bases and J by 12 bases, and 14 bases separated the two germline ends. The CDR3 extends over 11 amino acids. The germline V gene encodes CDR1 SEHNR and CDR2 FQNEAQ (reference sequence). In DNA, the CDR3 is TGTGCCAGCAGTAATACCCGGGGAAACACCTTC. Protein sequence: CASSNTRGNTF.

This chain connects TRBV4-1 to TRBJ1-4; 9 bases match TRBD1. J was trimmed by 4 bases and V by 1 base; bases with no gene match: 10. The germline gives CDR1 MGHRA, CDR2 YSYEKL. This CDR3 is 18 amino acids long. CDR3 loop: CASSQVIERTGVNEKLFF. The CDR3 region has the DNA TGCGCCAGCAGCCAAGTAATAGAAAGGACAGGGGTTAATGAAAAACTGTTTTTT.

This clone came up a few times. The J gene is TRBJ2-5, the V gene TRBV4-1; D ambiguous. Germline loops: CDR1 MGHRA, CDR2 YSYEKL. Trimming shortened V by 3 bases and J by 5 bases, and 16 bases separated the two germline ends. The CDR3 length is 15 residues. CDR3 nucleotides: TGCGCCAGCAGCCAGTTTAGCCAAGGTGGGGAGACCCAGTACTTC. This codes for CASSQFSQGGETQYF.

The V gene is TRBV28, the J gene TRBJ1-5; 9 bases are a match to TRBD1. V shed 4 bases, J shed 6 bases, and the junction held 4 bases outside the gene matches. CDR1 MDHEN and CDR2 SYDVKM come from the germline V gene. The CDR3 spans 14 residues. CDR3 amino acids: CASSSGQGTQPQHF. As DNA, the CDR3 is TGTGCCAGCAGTTCCGGACAGGGGACTCAGCCCCAGCATTTT.